This T cell receptor beta chain was documented in a study of shared clonotypes between healthy human individuals. The protocol was immunoSEQ multiplex PCR, while the TCRdb copy is restricted to in-frame clones and leaves out a portion. Here the sample spans some 2.3 million clones, 90% to 95% being singletons. This clone was recorded only once. Germline values: CDR1 SGDLS, CDR2 YYNGEE. The CDR3 totals 16 residues. V lost 6 bases, J lost 4 bases, and 9 bases stayed unmatched. Input material: naive CD4+ T cells from PBMCs. Stated subset: CD45RA+ positively selected. This receptor was obtained from a young man in good health. Some clones in this sample may be carry-over from other donors' samples. The rearrangement joins TRBV9 to TRBJ2-2; the match to TRBD2 covers 10 bases. The CDR3 DNA reads as TGTGCCAGCATGGCTAGCGGGAGTACGGGCACCGGGGAGCTGTTTTTT. It codes for CASMASGSTGTGELFF.